This T cell receptor (beta chain) was identified in a study of blood T cell repertoires in COVID-19. Looking at the study overall: Sources were T cells, B-cell-depleted T cells, or PBMCs; the material itself was cDNA or gDNA.

Under the authors' procedure: Researchers report that nucleated cell counts were estimated from reference gene primer amplification. Sequenced by immunoSEQ multiplex PCR; TCRdb stores in-frame clones only, minus some. The V and J calls and clone size were taken over from that table, and D and trimming were inferred from the DNA. The table includes about 120,000 clones, about four fifths detected once. This receptor was identified in a man aged 60 to 75 with active or convalescent COVID-19. Sequenced sample: peripheral blood.

The CDR3 nucleotides are TGTGCCAGCAGTTCCCTCCAGGGAGGGTTGCATGGCTACACCTTC. Translated, it gives CASSSLQGGLHGYTF. The rearrangement links TRBV27 to TRBJ1-2, with a tentative D call TRBD1 (5 bases). Trimming pared 4 bases from V and 6 bases from J, leaving 18 bases between. The CDR3 spans 15 residues. Germline CDR1 MNHEY, CDR2 SMNVEV (reference sequence).